This passage covers 12 T cell receptor beta chains from one sample sequenced in a study of shared clonotypes between healthy human individuals. Clones were read by immunoSEQ multiplex PCR, and TCRdb kept only the in-frame ones, dropping some. The sample includes around 700,000 clones, roughly 78% of them seen just once. The specimen was memory CD4+ T cells sorted from blood. This sample's subset: CD45RA-negative fraction. These receptors were taken from a woman under 40 in good health.

The J gene is TRBJ2-1, the V gene TRBV9, with unresolved D. The CDR3 runs to 11 residues. Germline CDR1 reads SGDLS; CDR2 reads YYNGEE. The V end lost 1 base, the J end lost 8 bases, and 4 bases lay between the germline ends. CDR3 residues: CASSVPDEQFF. CDR3 DNA sequence: TGTGCCAGCAGCGTACCCGATGAGCAGTTCTTC. Full variable domain (remainder filled in from reference TRBV9 and TRBJ2-1): DSGVTQTPKHLITATGQRVTLRCSPRSGDLSVYWYQQSLDQGLQFLIQYYNGEERAKGNILERFSAQQFPDLHSELNLSSLELGDSALYFCASSVPDEQFFGPGTRLTVL.

V and J are TRBV25-1 and TRBJ2-1, with 11 bases fitting TRBD1. CDR3 size: 16 residues. Germline lookup yields CDR1 MGHDK and CDR2 SYGVNS. V dropped 3 bases and J dropped 7; count of bases not matched to a gene: 8. CDR3 in amino acids: CASSDTGTGGPNEQFF. In DNA, the CDR3 is TGTGCCAGCAGTGACACCGGGACAGGGGGTCCGAATGAGCAGTTCTTC.

This chain joins TRBV2 and TRBJ2-2; D possibly corresponds to TRBD1 (6 bases). In germline, CDR1 is SNHLY, CDR2 FYNNEI. The length of the CDR3 is 16 residues. Between the trimmed V and J ends, which lost 4 bases and 7 bases, there was a span of 19 bases. CDR3 residues: CASSVRRDTEYGELFF. For the CDR3, the DNA is TGTGCCAGCAGTGTCCGCCGGGACACCGAATACGGGGAGCTGTTTTTT.

This clone was seen just once. V and J are TRBV2 and TRBJ1-1, with D possibly matching TRBD1 (5 bases). This CDR3 has 15 residues. CDR1 is SNHLY, CDR2 FYNNEI, per germline. V was cut by 7 bases and J by 0 bases, with 15 bases left in between. The CDR3 sequence: CASTFTGALNTEAFF. CDR3 DNA sequence: TGTGCCAGCACCTTTACTGGGGCATTGAACACTGAAGCTTTCTTT. The variable domain in full, with the rest retrieved from reference TRBV2 and TRBJ1-1, is EPEVTQTPSHQVTQMGQEVILRCVPISNHLYFYWYRQILGQKVEFLVSFYNNEISEKSEIFDDQFSVERPDGSNFTLKIRSTKLEDSAMYFCASTFTGALNTEAFFGQGTRLTVV.

This clone came up many times. V is TRBV27 and J is TRBJ2-1; D gene ambiguous. This CDR3 has 13 amino acids. The germline gives CDR1 MNHEY, CDR2 SMNVEV (reference sequence). V lost 4 bases to trimming and J lost 6 bases, with 10 bases between them. CDR3: CASSSSLVNEQFF. DNA for the CDR3: TGTGCCAGCAGTTCCTCCCTAGTCAATGAGCAGTTCTTC.

This chain connects TRBV7-9 to TRBJ2-3; 10 positions agree with TRBD2. Germline V CDR1 and CDR2: SEHNR, FQNEAQ (reference sequence). V was clipped by 1 base and J by 3 bases; unmatched bases: 4. The CDR3 contains 16 residues. The CDR3 sequence is CASSLDLLAGTDTQYF. The CDR3 coding sequence is TGTGCCAGCAGCTTAGATCTACTAGCGGGAACAGATACGCAGTATTTT. Together with reference TRBV7-9 and TRBJ2-3, the CDR3 gives the full variable domain: DTGVSQNPRHKITKRGQNVTFRCDPISEHNRLYWYRQTLGQGPEFLTYFQNEAQLEKSRLLSDRFSAERPKGSFSTLEIQRTEQGDSAMYLCASSLDLLAGTDTQYFGPGTRLTVL.

This sequence joins TRBV5-4 and TRBJ2-7; 10 bases are a match to TRBD2. The CDR3 spans 15 residues. V shed 4 bases and J 4 bases; nucleotides not matched to a gene: 8. Looked up from germline, CDR1 is SGHNT and CDR2 is YYREEE (reference sequence). The CDR3 DNA is TGTGCCAGCAGCCTACTAGCGGGATCCCTGTACGAGCAGTACTTC. Translated, it gives CASSLLAGSLYEQYF. The entire variable domain, with the rest obtained from reference TRBV5-4 and TRBJ2-7, is as follows: ETGVTQSPTHLIKTRGQQVTLRCSSQSGHNTVSWYQQALGQGPQFIFQYYREEENGRGNFPPRFSGLQFPNYSSELNVNALELDDSALYLCASSLLAGSLYEQYFGPGTRLTVT.

This rearrangement joins TRBV28 to TRBJ2-7, with TRBD1 matching 9 bases. The CDR3 covers 13 residues. J was trimmed by 3 bases and V by 10 bases; bases with no gene match: 7. Germline loops: CDR1 MDHEN, CDR2 SYDVKM. CDR3 loop: CATMPDRGYEQYF. Here the CDR3 DNA reads TGTGCCACCATGCCGGACAGGGGCTACGAGCAGTACTTC.

The rearrangement uses TRBV7-8 and TRBJ1-2; 12 bases align to TRBD1. Germline values: CDR1 SGHVS, CDR2 FQNEAQ. The CDR3 covers 18 residues. After removal of 2 bases from V and 8 bases from J, the junction contained 15 bases not matched to a gene. The CDR3 DNA is TGTGCCAGCAGCTTACGATGGGGGACAGGGGGCCTCGCAGGCGGCTACACCTTC. This encodes CASSLRWGTGGLAGGYTF.

Here the CDR3 reads CASSFIAGVYEQYF. As DNA, the CDR3 is TGTGCCAGCAGTTTCATAGCGGGAGTCTACGAGCAGTACTTC. The chain carries TRBV28 and TRBJ2-7, with 9 bases that match TRBD2. Germline loops: CDR1 MDHEN, CDR2 SYDVKM. J gave up 3 bases and V 3 bases, and 3 bases lay outside the gene matches. The CDR3 runs to 14 residues.

V and J are TRBV27 and TRBJ2-7; D is possibly TRBD1 or TRBD2 (7 bases each). Trimming left V 8 bases short and J 3 bases short, with 14 bases between. Germline V CDR1 and CDR2: MNHEY, SMNVEV (reference sequence). The CDR3 totals 13 residues. The CDR3, as DNA: TGTGCCAGCCAGGGGAGGGGGCGCTACGAGCAGTACTTC. It is translated as CASQGRGRYEQYF.

The rearrangement links TRBV19 to TRBJ2-7; TRBD1 matches 7 bases. The CDR3 contains 14 residues. With 3 bases clipped from V and 8 bases from J, the junction kept 10 bases outside the gene matches. Germline assignment: CDR1 LNHDA and CDR2 SQIVND (reference sequence). CDR3 loop: CASSIYQGETQQYF. For the CDR3, the DNA is TGTGCCAGTAGTATCTATCAGGGGGAAACGCAGCAGTACTTC.